This T cell receptor (beta chain) appears in the sequencing data of a study of blood T cell repertoires in COVID-19. Study in general: Acute-phase and convalescent COVID-19 samples originated in the United States, Italy and Spain. Sample material is recorded as cDNA or gDNA derived from T cells, B-cell-depleted T cells, or PBMCs.

This CDR3 is 13 amino acids long. The V gene lost 0 bases and the J gene lost 7 bases, with 6 bases spanning the gap. Germline V gene data show CDR1 as MNHEY and CDR2 as SVGAGI. The authors' processing: Amplification of reference gene primers was used by the study to estimate nucleated cell counts. Data came from immunoSEQ multiplex PCR; TCRdb stores just in-frame clones and leaves some out. D and trimming come from the DNA, and the V and J calls and clone size come from that table. The sample carries about 290,000 clones, 70% to 90% recorded once. Specimen: peripheral blood. The source of this sequence is a woman aged 45-59 years with active or convalescent COVID-19. The chain links TRBV6-5 to TRBJ1-4; D is unclear. The chain's CDR3 is CASSYSVGEKLFF. In DNA, the CDR3 is TGTGCCAGCAGTTACTCGGTCGGTGAAAAACTGTTTTTT.